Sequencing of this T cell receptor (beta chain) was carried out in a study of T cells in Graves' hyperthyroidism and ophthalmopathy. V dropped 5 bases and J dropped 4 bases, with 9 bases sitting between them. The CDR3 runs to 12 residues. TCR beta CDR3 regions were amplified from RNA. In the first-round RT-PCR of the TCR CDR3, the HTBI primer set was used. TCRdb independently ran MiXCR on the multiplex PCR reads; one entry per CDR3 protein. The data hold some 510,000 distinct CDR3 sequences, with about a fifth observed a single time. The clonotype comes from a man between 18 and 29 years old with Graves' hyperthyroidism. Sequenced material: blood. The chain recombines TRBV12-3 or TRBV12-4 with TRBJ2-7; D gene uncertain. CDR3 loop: CASSADPYEQYF. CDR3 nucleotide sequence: TGTGCCAGCAGTGCGGACCCGTACGAGCAGTACTTC.